In its sample, the clone carrying this T cell receptor (beta chain) was seen a few times. Its cognate antigen is unknown. A read error may be the cause here, since a much bigger clone is one base away. The source of the sample is a study of T cells in Graves' hyperthyroidism and ophthalmopathy. Study-level background: Before treatment of any kind, peripheral blood was taken at initial diagnosis.

Regions amplified from RNA transcripts were the TCR beta CDR3 regions. During a first-round RT-PCR of the TCR CDR3, the HTBI primer set was used. TCRdb ran MiXCR on the multiplex PCR reads and lists one entry per CDR3 protein. The sample consists of some 500,000 distinct CDR3 sequences, approximately 24% of them appearing once. Trimming at V came to 2 bases and at J to 7 bases, leaving 3 bases not matched to a gene. Germline V lookup: CDR1 DFQATT, CDR2 SNEGSKA (reference sequence). The CDR3 length is 13 residues. The study, taken as a whole, reports: In the analysis, a 13 V-J model separated ophthalmopathy from stable hyperthyroidism.

Patients were excluded because of uncontrolled infection, other autoimmune disease, pregnancy or lactation. The sequence came from a woman under 40 with Graves' ophthalmopathy. The rearrangement uses TRBV20-1 and TRBJ1-5; 9 bases map to TRBD1. The sample comprised blood. The CDR3 loop is CSARRTGEQPQHF. CDR3 sequence (DNA): TGCAGTGCTAGAAGGACAGGGGAACAGCCCCAGCATTTT.